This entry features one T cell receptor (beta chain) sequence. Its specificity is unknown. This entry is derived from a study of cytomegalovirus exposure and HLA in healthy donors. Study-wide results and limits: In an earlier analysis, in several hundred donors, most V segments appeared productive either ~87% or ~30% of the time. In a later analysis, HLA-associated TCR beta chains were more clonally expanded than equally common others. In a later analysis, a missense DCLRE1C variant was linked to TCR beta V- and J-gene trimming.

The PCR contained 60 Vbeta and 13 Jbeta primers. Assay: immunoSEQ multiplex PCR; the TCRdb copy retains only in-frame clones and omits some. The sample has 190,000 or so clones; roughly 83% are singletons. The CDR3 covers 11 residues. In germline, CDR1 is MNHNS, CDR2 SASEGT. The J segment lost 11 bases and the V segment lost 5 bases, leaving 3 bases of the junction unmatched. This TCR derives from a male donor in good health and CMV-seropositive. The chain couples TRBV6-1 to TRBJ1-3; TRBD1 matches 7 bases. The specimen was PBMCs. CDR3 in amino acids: CASSRQGPIYF. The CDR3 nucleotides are TGTGCCAGCAGTCGACAGGGTCCCATATATTTT.